The 17 T cell receptor beta chains given below trace back to one sample, sequenced in a study of CD8 T cells in Susac syndrome. An amount of RNA that ranged from roughly 0.5 to 1 ug was reverse transcribed with random hexamers. TCRdb re-analysed the immunoSEQ multiplex PCR reads in MiXCR, keeping a single row per CDR3 protein. In the table there are about 150,000 distinct CDR3 sequences, around 95% of which are singletons. Sequencing was carried out using CD8+ T cells from PBMCs. Every receptor here comes from a human donor with multiple sclerosis.

The table lists this clonotype with a count of one. The chain's CDR3 is CSASVLRENTEAFF. As DNA, the CDR3 is TGCAGTGCTAGCGTGCTCAGGGAGAACACTGAAGCTTTCTTT. J is TRBJ1-1 and V is TRBV20-1, with D possibly TRBD1 on 5 matching bases. Germline lookup yields CDR1 DFQATT and CDR2 SNEGSKA (reference sequence). With 3 bases removed from V and 1 base from J, the gap between germline ends came to 12 bases. The CDR3 consists of 14 residues.

This chain links TRBV10-3 with TRBJ2-3; D unclear. V lost 3 bases to trimming and J lost 1 base, with 5 bases between them. Germline V lookup: CDR1 ENHRY, CDR2 SYGVKD. The CDR3 has 13 residues. The CDR3 sequence is CAISEFRTDTQYF. CDR3 nucleotides: TGTGCCATCAGTGAATTCCGCACAGATACGCAGTATTTT.

The rearrangement uses TRBV7-9 and TRBJ1-1, with D unresolved. Germline V gene data show CDR1 as SEHNR and CDR2 as FQNEAQ (reference sequence). The CDR3 loop spans 12 amino acids. V lost 7 bases and J lost 4, with 10 bases in between. This CDR3 reads CASITKGTEAFF. CDR3 sequence (DNA): TGTGCCAGCATAACGAAGGGCACTGAAGCTTTCTTT.

This chain uses TRBV29-1 with TRBJ2-1; no firm D call. CDR3 length equals 17 residues. Germline-derived CDR1 and CDR2 are SQVTM and ANQGSEA. Trimming took off 4 bases at V and 2 bases at J, with 21 bases between the two ends. In DNA, the CDR3 is TGCAGCGTTGCCATCGGACCGGGTCGGGCAGCCTACAATGAGCAGTTCTTC. Amino acid sequence: CSVAIGPGRAAYNEQFF.

The chain has TRBV6-2 or TRBV6-3 and TRBJ2-4; TRBD2 aligns across 7 bases. V lost 4 bases, J lost 0 bases, and 9 bases stayed unmatched. There are 17 residues in the CDR3. Germline CDR1 is MNHEY and CDR2 is SVGEGT. CDR3 sequence reads: CASSSYSSGGAKNIQYF. The CDR3 nucleotides are TGTGCCAGCAGTTCCTATTCTAGCGGAGGAGCCAAAAACATTCAGTACTTC.

The chain's CDR3 is CASSWRGYPPQHF. DNA of the CDR3: TGTGCCAGCAGTTGGCGGGGCTATCCGCCCCAGCATTTT. This chain uses TRBV27 with TRBJ1-5; the D gene is possibly TRBD1 (5 bases). The CDR3 is made up of 13 amino acids. Germline V gene sequence: CDR1 MNHEY, CDR2 SMNVEV (reference sequence). V was shortened by 4 bases and J by 9 bases, with 13 bases between the two germline ends.

V usage is TRBV29-1 and J usage is TRBJ1-2; 7 bases line up with TRBD1. Trimming cost V 0 bases and J 9 bases; bases outside gene matches: 10. The CDR3 spans 14 residues. Germline loops: CDR1 SQVTM, CDR2 ANQGSEA. Here the CDR3 reads CSVEERGPVASYTF. CDR3 in DNA: TGCAGCGTTGAAGAAAGGGGGCCCGTGGCGAGCTACACCTTC.

This chain links TRBV6-6 with TRBJ2-1; no firm D call. Germline assignment: CDR1 MNHNY and CDR2 SVGAGI (reference sequence). CDR3 length: 13 amino acids. The V end lost 0 bases, the J end lost 7 bases, and 7 bases lay between the germline ends. The CDR3 loop reads CASSYSSLNEQFF. As DNA, the CDR3 is TGTGCCAGCAGTTACTCGAGTCTTAATGAGCAGTTCTTC.

This clonotype was seen a single time. This chain links TRBV13 with TRBJ1-3; 8 bases map to TRBD1. CDR3 length: 16 residues. The germline gives CDR1 PRHDT, CDR2 FYEKMQ (reference sequence). Trimming removed 5 bases from V and 0 bases from J; junction bases left unmatched: 6. The CDR3 DNA reads as TGTGCCAGCAGCGGACAGGGCCATCCCTCTGGAAACACCATATATTTT. Its protein product is CASSGQGHPSGNTIYF. Full variable domain (rest looked up from reference TRBV13 and TRBJ1-3): AAGVIQSPRHLIKEKRETATLKCYPIPRHDTVYWYQQGPGQDPQFLISFYEKMQSDKGSIPDRFSAQQFSDYHSELNMSSLELGDSALYFCASSGQGHPSGNTIYFGEGSWLTVV.

The chain is built from TRBV5-1 and TRBJ2-1, with a weak D call TRBD2 (6 bases). The CDR3 spans 15 residues. Trimming shortened V by 4 bases and J by 4 bases, and 15 bases separated the two germline ends. Germline V CDR1 and CDR2: SGHRS, YFSETQ. CDR3 loop: CASSLVGGSYNEQFF. The CDR3 nucleotides are TGCGCCAGCAGCCTCGTGGGGGGTTCTTACAATGAGCAGTTCTTC. The full variable domain, its missing parts supplied by reference TRBV5-1 and TRBJ2-1, is KAGVTQTPRYLIKTRGQQVTLSCSPISGHRSVSWYQQTPGQGLQFLFEYFSETQRNKGNFPGRFSGRQFSNSRSEMNVSTLELGDSALYLCASSLVGGSYNEQFFGPGTRLTVL.

V and J are TRBV20-1 and TRBJ1-2, with a weak D call TRBD1 (5 bases). The length of the CDR3 is 12 residues. V was shortened by 0 bases and J by 8 bases, with 10 bases between the two germline ends. Germline CDR1 reads DFQATT; CDR2 reads SNEGSKA (reference sequence). The CDR3 protein is CSARDLGGGYTF. The DNA of the CDR3 is TGCAGTGCTAGAGATCTGGGGGGAGGCTACACCTTC.

The chain couples TRBV30 to TRBJ2-7, with 8 nucleotides matching TRBD1. Looked up from germline, CDR1 is GTSNPN and CDR2 is SVGIG (reference sequence). This CDR3 contains 12 residues. Losses at the gene ends were 1 base for V and 11 bases for J; bases not matched to a gene: 7. CDR3 sequence: CAWSGDRRAEYF. DNA for the CDR3: TGTGCCTGGAGTGGGGACAGGCGAGCGGAGTACTTC. Full variable domain (rest looked up from reference TRBV30 and TRBJ2-7): SQTIHQWPATLVQPVGSPLSLECTVEGTSNPNLYWYRQAAGRGLQLLFYSVGIGQISSEVPQNLSASRPQDRQFILSSKKLLLSDSGFYLCAWSGDRRAEYFGPGTRLTVT.

The J gene is TRBJ2-5, the V gene TRBV12-3 or TRBV12-4; D tentatively reads TRBD1 or TRBD2 (5 bases each). V lost 2 bases, J lost 3 bases, and 13 bases lay in between. This CDR3 is built from 15 residues. The CDR3 DNA reads TGTGCCAGCAGTTTAATGCTAGGGACGGAAGAGACCCAGTACTTC. Its protein product is CASSLMLGTEETQYF.

The chain employs TRBV12-3 or TRBV12-4 and TRBJ1-1; D possibly corresponds to TRBD1 (5 bases). The CDR3 runs to 15 residues. Trimming took off 5 bases at V and 1 base at J, with 14 bases between the two ends. CDR3 amino acids: CASSPPGGGNTEAFF. DNA of the CDR3: TGTGCCAGCAGTCCCCCCGGGGGGGGGAACACTGAAGCTTTCTTT.

This chain links TRBV3-1 with TRBJ2-5, with TRBD2 as a possible D gene (6 bases). With 6 bases removed from V and 6 bases from J, the gap between germline ends came to 17 bases. Per the germline V gene, CDR1 is LGHDT and CDR2 is YNNKEL (reference sequence). This CDR3 has 14 residues. The CDR3 sequence: CASRFGGAKKTQYF. In DNA form, the CDR3 reads TGTGCCAGCAGGTTCGGAGGGGCGAAGAAGACCCAGTACTTC.

This chain joins TRBV9 and TRBJ2-3; D might be TRBD1 or TRBD2, each matching 5 bases. CDR3 length: 15 amino acids. The ends were cut back, 5 bases at V and 1 base at J, with 14 bases in the middle. CDR1 is SGDLS, CDR2 YYNGEE, per germline. The CDR3 is CASRGEMIGTDTQYF. For the CDR3, the DNA is TGTGCCAGCAGAGGGGAGATGATAGGCACAGATACGCAGTATTTT.

This chain joins TRBV5-1 and TRBJ2-3; 8 nucleotides match TRBD2. The CDR3 length is 16 residues. The trim removed 2 bases at V and 2 bases at J, leaving 7 bases unmatched. Germline V gives CDR1 SGHRS, CDR2 YFSETQ. The CDR3 coding sequence is TGCGCCAGCAGCTTAAATCGGGGGGGGCTCACAGATACGCAGTATTTT. Translated: CASSLNRGGLTDTQYF.